One and the same sample provided the 20 T cell receptor beta chains below, sequenced in a study of CD4 T cells in relation to SARS-CoV-2 and coronaviruses. Some clones are missing from TCRdb's copy, which holds only in-frame ones; the method was immunoSEQ multiplex PCR. The sample holds 18,000 or so clones, 60% to 80% seen once. Before the COVID-19 pandemic, during about 2011-2019, CD4+ T cells were taken from unexposed donors. CD4+ T cells were isolated from the cells after roughly 11 days of culture. Antigens for these TCRs are unknown. The source material was CD4+ T cells from PBMCs, cultured in vitro. The source of these receptors is a human donor in good health.

The V gene is TRBV6-6, the J gene TRBJ2-5; 10 bases line up with TRBD1. V lost 6 bases to trimming and J lost 5 bases; unmatched junction nucleotides: 6. This CDR3 comprises 14 residues. Germline-derived CDR1 and CDR2 are MNHNY and SVGAGI (reference sequence). CDR3 nucleotides: TGTGCCAGCAGCCGACAGGGGGCTTTGGAGACCCAGTACTTC. As protein: CASSRQGALETQYF.

The genes are TRBV6-5 and TRBJ1-2; unclear D gene. The CDR3 spans 13 residues. Looked up from germline, CDR1 is MNHEY and CDR2 is SVGAGI. V shed 8 bases and J shed 5 bases, with 15 bases lying between them. CDR3 sequence (DNA): TGTGCCAGCGGTCACGGAGGAGGGTATGGCTACACCTTC. This codes for CASGHGGGYGYTF.

The rearrangement links TRBV28 to TRBJ2-7; the match to TRBD1 covers 11 bases. Germline CDR1 is MDHEN and CDR2 is SYDVKM. This CDR3 spans 16 amino acids. J lost 5 bases, V lost 8 bases, and 14 bases had no gene match. The CDR3 DNA follows: TGTGCCAGCCCCCCGGTTGGGGGACAGGGGGTCCACGAGCAGTACTTC. It is translated as CASPPVGGQGVHEQYF.

The chain uses TRBV6-5 and TRBJ2-3; D remains ambiguous. With 2 bases removed from V and 4 bases from J, the gap between germline ends came to 4 bases. CDR3 length: 12 amino acids. Germline V gives CDR1 MNHEY, CDR2 SVGAGI. The CDR3 DNA follows: TGTGCCAGCAGTTACGAGTCAGATACGCAGTATTTT. Translating gives CASSYESDTQYF.

The chain recombines TRBV7-8 with TRBJ2-1, with 7 bases identical to TRBD1. The ends lost 2 bases at V and 7 bases at J; junction bases unmatched: 5. The CDR3 is made up of 14 amino acids. Germline CDR1 and CDR2: SGHVS and FQNEAQ. The CDR3 coding sequence is TGTGCCAGCAGCTTACAGGGACAGAGGAATGAGCAGTTCTTC. Protein product: CASSLQGQRNEQFF.

The chain couples TRBV9 to TRBJ1-1; 10 bases fit TRBD1. The CDR3 sequence is 15 residues long. CDR1 and CDR2 (germline): SGDLS, YYNGEE. Trimming removed 0 bases from V and 7 bases from J; junction bases left unmatched: 6. In DNA form, the CDR3 reads TGTGCCAGCAGCGTAGGGACAGGGGGAGGGATTGAAGCTTTCTTT. Translating it yields CASSVGTGGGIEAFF.

This chain uses TRBV18 with TRBJ2-7; 7 positions agree with TRBD1. Germline loops: CDR1 KGHSH, CDR2 LQKENI. Germline trimming cut 6 bases from V and 9 bases from J; bases unmatched to any gene: 11. There are 13 residues in the CDR3. CDR3 region: CASSRGQLIRQYF. The CDR3 DNA reads TGTGCCAGCTCTCGGGGACAGCTTATTAGGCAGTACTTC.

V is TRBV5-8 and J is TRBJ2-7; 9 bases match TRBD2. Germline lookup yields CDR1 SGHTS and CDR2 YDEGEE. The V gene end was trimmed by 1 base and the J gene end by 6 bases; junction bases not matched to a gene: 8. This CDR3 is built from 15 residues. The CDR3 spells CASSLYAGGPGEQYF. The CDR3 region has the DNA TGTGCCAGCAGCTTGTATGCGGGAGGGCCGGGCGAGCAGTACTTC.

The chain has TRBV30 and TRBJ1-5; a weak D match, TRBD1 (5 bases). The V end was cut by 3 bases, the J end by 1 base, with 10 bases between. Germline CDR1 is GTSNPN and CDR2 is SVGIG (reference sequence). The CDR3 consists of 14 residues. This chain's CDR3 is CAWRSSGSNQPQHF. CDR3 bases: TGTGCCTGGAGAAGTTCAGGGAGCAATCAGCCCCAGCATTTT.

The chain carries TRBV24-1 and TRBJ1-5; a possible D gene is TRBD1 (5 bases). Germline CDR1 reads KGHDR; CDR2 reads SFDVKD. V gave up 3 bases and J gave up 2 bases, with 10 bases separating them. The CDR3 runs to 15 residues. The DNA for the CDR3 is TGTGCCACCAGTGATGGGGGGGTTGGCAATCAGCCCCAGCATTTT. This sequence encodes CATSDGGVGNQPQHF.

DNA for the CDR3: TGTGCCAGTAGTAGAGGACAGGCCTACACAGATACGCAGTATTTT. It specifies CASSRGQAYTDTQYF. This chain links TRBV19 with TRBJ2-3; 7 nucleotides line up with TRBD1. V lost 4 bases, J lost 2 bases, and 6 bases stayed unmatched. The CDR3 length is 15 residues. Germline CDR1 and CDR2: LNHDA and SQIVND (reference sequence).

The V call is TRBV7-8, the J call TRBJ1-3, with D unclear. Germline lookup yields CDR1 SGHVS and CDR2 FQNEAQ. V lost 5 bases to trimming and J lost 7 bases, with 15 bases between them. This CDR3 region has 14 residues. The CDR3 DNA reads TGTGCCAGCAGCGCCGAGGCGAAACCGAACACCATATATTTT. It translates to CASSAEAKPNTIYF.

The rearrangement joins TRBV27 to TRBJ1-1; 7 bases line up with TRBD1. The length of the CDR3 is 16 residues. J gave up 1 base and V 0 bases, and 5 bases lay outside the gene matches. Germline loops: CDR1 MNHEY, CDR2 SMNVEV (reference sequence). The CDR3 nucleotides are TGTGCCAGCAGTTTATCCCCTCAGGGGGGGAACACTGAAGCTTTCTTT. It codes for CASSLSPQGGNTEAFF.

The genes are TRBV18 and TRBJ2-2; 9 nucleotides agree with TRBD2. The trim removed 0 bases at V and 3 bases at J, leaving 5 bases unmatched. This CDR3 is built from 17 residues. Germline assignment: CDR1 KGHSH and CDR2 LQKENI. The CDR3 region is CASSPPVAGEYTGELFF. Here the CDR3 DNA reads TGTGCCAGCTCACCACCGGTAGCGGGAGAGTACACCGGGGAGCTGTTTTTT.

The rearrangement links TRBV5-6 to TRBJ2-1; tentatively, D is TRBD2 (5 bases). V lost 1 base, J lost 0 bases, and 11 bases lay in between. The CDR3 loop spans 16 amino acids. The germline V gene encodes CDR1 SGHDT and CDR2 YYEEEE. The CDR3: CASSLLAQSSYNEQFF. The CDR3 DNA sequence: TGTGCCAGCAGCTTGTTAGCGCAGAGCTCCTACAATGAGCAGTTCTTC.

The chain links TRBV30 to TRBJ2-5; tentative D call: TRBD1 (5 bases). Deletions cut 2 bases from V and 7 bases from J, with 11 bases between. Germline CDR1 is GTSNPN and CDR2 is SVGIG (reference sequence). This CDR3 has 12 amino acids. The CDR3: CAWSIFQGTQYF. As DNA, the CDR3 is TGTGCCTGGAGTATATTTCAGGGGACCCAGTACTTC. Combining the CDR3 with reference TRBV30 and TRBJ2-5 gives the whole variable domain SQTIHQWPATLVQPVGSPLSLECTVEGTSNPNLYWYRQAAGRGLQLLFYSVGIGQISSEVPQNLSASRPQDRQFILSSKKLLLSDSGFYLCAWSIFQGTQYFGPGTRLLVL.

V and J are TRBV19 and TRBJ1-5; D remains ambiguous. V was shortened by 3 bases and J by 3 bases, with 9 bases between the two germline ends. This CDR3 region has 14 residues. Germline V gene sequence: CDR1 LNHDA, CDR2 SQIVND (reference sequence). The CDR3 coding sequence is TGTGCCAGTAGTATCGGGAACAACAATCAGCCCCAGCATTTT. Amino acids: CASSIGNNNQPQHF.

V and J are TRBV5-8 and TRBJ1-2; D may be TRBD1 (6 bases). The CDR3 sequence is 14 residues long. Germline V gene lookup returns CDR1 SGHTS and CDR2 YDEGEE. Trimming shortened V by 4 bases and J by 1 base, and 11 bases separated the two germline ends. The CDR3 sequence: CASSGGPVNYGYTF. The CDR3 bases are TGTGCCAGCAGCGGGGGGCCGGTTAACTATGGCTACACCTTC.

The chain's CDR3 is CATSRGSTGNTEAFF. The CDR3 DNA is TGTGCCACCAGCAGAGGATCGACAGGGAACACTGAAGCTTTCTTT. The chain couples TRBV15 to TRBJ1-1, with D perhaps matching TRBD1 (6 bases). The CDR3 totals 15 residues. Germline assignment: CDR1 LNHNV and CDR2 YYDKDF (reference sequence). Trimming stripped 1 base from V and 1 base from J, with 10 bases between.

This clone was seen once. The rearrangement uses TRBV18 and TRBJ1-1; D gene ambiguous. Trimming took 3 bases from V and 0 from J, leaving 11 bases between them. The germline V gene encodes CDR1 KGHSH and CDR2 LQKENI. The CDR3 runs to 15 residues. CDR3 loop: CASSPRELVNTEAFF. CDR3 DNA: TGTGCCAGCTCACCGAGGGAACTGGTGAACACTGAAGCTTTCTTT.